The 23 T cell receptor beta chains listed next were all sequenced from one sample in a study of control samples from healthy donors and cancer patients. Only in-frame clones appear in the TCRdb table, and some are missing; sequencing was by immunoSEQ multiplex PCR. The sample gives 45,000 to 65,000 clones, about 90% of which show up once; roughly 42% is in the top ten. Sequencing input: PBMCs. The receptor set was obtained from a man in his fifties or sixties with head and neck cancer.

The chain recombines TRBV2 with TRBJ1-2, with 12 bases that match TRBD1. Germline loops: CDR1 SNHLY, CDR2 FYNNEI. V lost 4 bases and J lost 8; bases outside the gene matches: 8. The length of the CDR3 is 15 residues. The CDR3 DNA reads as TGTGCCAGCAGTGTCTCCGGGACAGGGGGCGCGGGCTACACCTTC. Its translation: CASSVSGTGGAGYTF. Full variable domain (missing parts from reference TRBV2 and TRBJ1-2): EPEVTQTPSHQVTQMGQEVILRCVPISNHLYFYWYRQILGQKVEFLVSFYNNEISEKSEIFDDQFSVERPDGSNFTLKIRSTKLEDSAMYFCASSVSGTGGAGYTFGSGTRLTVV.

The chain couples TRBV6-5 to TRBJ2-3, with a tentative D call TRBD1 (6 bases). This CDR3 is built from 15 residues. Trimming shortened V by 9 bases and J by 2 bases, and 18 bases separated the two germline ends. Germline V gives CDR1 MNHEY, CDR2 SVGAGI. The CDR3 here is CASSGRGQFTDTQYF. CDR3 DNA sequence: TGTGCCAGTTCCGGACGCGGACAGTTCACAGATACGCAGTATTTT.

The V call is TRBV18, the J call TRBJ1-5; 11 bases line up with TRBD1. The V gene end was trimmed by 4 bases and the J gene end by 4 bases; junction bases not matched to a gene: 9. The CDR3 is 17 amino acids. The germline gives CDR1 KGHSH, CDR2 LQKENI. The CDR3 DNA follows: TGTGCCAGCTCACGCGGACAGGGGGCTGGGTCTAATCAGCCCCAGCATTTT. It is translated as CASSRGQGAGSNQPQHF.

This chain links TRBV24-1 with TRBJ2-1, with D hard to call. The CDR3 is made up of 15 amino acids. V dropped 6 bases and J dropped 5 bases, with 16 bases sitting between them. CDR1 is KGHDR and CDR2 is SFDVKD in the germline V gene. CDR3 DNA: TGTGCCACCAGTACCCCCAGACTGGAAAACAATGAGCAGTTCTTC. Protein sequence: CATSTPRLENNEQFF.

The rearrangement links TRBV9 to TRBJ2-7, with TRBD2 identical over 7 bases. Per germline, CDR1 SGDLS and CDR2 YYNGEE. J was trimmed by 3 bases and V by 0 bases; bases with no gene match: 3. This CDR3 is 14 amino acids long. CDR3 sequence: CASSVAAGDYEQYF. The CDR3 DNA is TGTGCCAGCAGCGTAGCCGCGGGGGACTACGAGCAGTACTTC.

This rearrangement joins TRBV6-5 to TRBJ1-3, with a possible D match to TRBD1 (5 bases). Germline CDR1 is MNHEY and CDR2 is SVGAGI. This CDR3 comprises 15 residues. Trimming took 5 bases from V and 6 from J, leaving 17 bases between them. The chain's CDR3 is CASSLRPGSANTIYF. CDR3 sequence (DNA): TGTGCCAGCAGTCTACGCCCAGGGTCCGCAAACACCATATATTTT.

V and J are TRBV5-1 and TRBJ2-7; maybe TRBD1 (7 bases). Germline-derived CDR1 and CDR2 are SGHRS and YFSETQ. The CDR3 sequence is 15 residues long. V lost 3 bases and J lost 5, with 18 bases in between. CDR3 bases: TGCGCCAGCAGCTGGAGGGGGCAGGTAGGGGACGAGCAGTACTTC. This translates into CASSWRGQVGDEQYF.

This chain links TRBV18 with TRBJ1-3, with D maybe TRBD1 (5 bases). Trimming removed 2 bases at V and 0 bases at J, with 11 bases between. This CDR3 is 16 amino acids long. Germline loops: CDR1 KGHSH, CDR2 LQKENI. The CDR3 region has the DNA TGTGCCAGCTCACCAGAAGGGACGGTCTCTGGAAACACCATATATTTT. Protein sequence: CASSPEGTVSGNTIYF.

The rearrangement uses TRBV4-1 and TRBJ2-7, with 9 nucleotides matching TRBD2. J was trimmed by 7 bases and V by 4 bases; bases with no gene match: 5. The CDR3 has 13 residues. The germline V gene has CDR1 MGHRA and CDR2 YSYEKL. The CDR3 region has the DNA TGCGCCAGCAGCCGCGGGGGGGCAATGGAGCAGTACTTC. Its translation is CASSRGGAMEQYF.

J is TRBJ2-7 and V is TRBV6-5; the D gene is possibly TRBD1 (8 bases). V was shortened by 6 bases and J by 7 bases, with 16 bases between the two germline ends. The CDR3 spans 13 residues. In germline, CDR1 is MNHEY, CDR2 SVGAGI. CDR3 loop: CASRNRGGPEQYF. For the CDR3, the DNA is TGTGCCAGCAGGAACAGGGGGGGCCCGGAGCAGTACTTC.

With respect to this clone: This specimen includes other DNA sequences encoding the same CDR3. The rearrangement joins TRBV5-1 to TRBJ2-5, with 12 bases lining up with TRBD2. Germline CDR1 reads SGHRS; CDR2 reads YFSETQ. This CDR3 region has 17 residues. Trimming cost V 5 bases and J 5 bases; bases outside gene matches: 13. The CDR3 DNA is TGCGCCAGCAGTCTTGGAGGGCTAGCGGGGGGGCTGGAGACCCAGTACTTC. Translating gives CASSLGGLAGGLETQYF. Drawing the rest from reference TRBV5-1 and TRBJ2-5, the complete variable domain is KAGVTQTPRYLIKTRGQQVTLSCSPISGHRSVSWYQQTPGQGLQFLFEYFSETQRNKGNFPGRFSGRQFSNSRSEMNVSTLELGDSALYLCASSLGGLAGGLETQYFGPGTRLLVL.

This chain connects TRBV9 to TRBJ2-5; no clear D. The CDR3 is made up of 14 amino acids. V lost 2 bases, J lost 5 bases, and 13 bases lay in between. Germline lookup yields CDR1 SGDLS and CDR2 YYNGEE. The DNA of the CDR3 is TGTGCCAGCAGCGTTGGCAGTCTAGGGGAGACCCAGTACTTC. Translation gives CASSVGSLGETQYF.

The chain carries TRBV2 and TRBJ2-1, with 10 bases matching TRBD2. This CDR3 has 14 residues. Germline V gene sequence: CDR1 SNHLY, CDR2 FYNNEI. V shed 6 bases, J shed 4 bases, and the junction held 3 bases outside the gene matches. CDR3 protein: CASSTSGVYNEQFF. The CDR3, as DNA: TGTGCCAGCAGCACTAGCGGGGTTTACAATGAGCAGTTCTTC.

The J gene is TRBJ2-5, the V gene TRBV10-3; 8 bases fit TRBD2. Unmatched junction bases numbered 5, after V lost 0 bases and J lost 5 bases. This CDR3 is 15 amino acids long. Germline lookup yields CDR1 ENHRY and CDR2 SYGVKD. The CDR3 reads CAISESRSGSETQYF. CDR3 in DNA: TGTGCCATCAGTGAGTCGAGGAGCGGGAGCGAGACCCAGTACTTC.

The rearrangement uses TRBV11-2 and TRBJ2-5; 7 nucleotides agree with TRBD1. The CDR3 loop spans 15 amino acids. V trimming: 6 bases; J trimming: 4 bases; junction bases outside the gene matches: 11. From germline, CDR1 is SGHAT and CDR2 FQNNGV. The CDR3 is CASRTLRGRGETQYF. The CDR3 coding sequence is TGTGCCAGCAGGACCCTCAGGGGGAGAGGAGAGACCCAGTACTTC.

The gene calls are TRBV30 and TRBJ1-1, with a possible D match to TRBD1 (5 bases). CDR1 and CDR2 (germline): GTSNPN, SVGIG (reference sequence). CDR3 length equals 13 residues. Trimming took 3 bases from V and 3 from J, leaving 11 bases between them. Written as DNA, the CDR3 is TGTGCCTGGAGAGAAGACAGACACACTGAAGCTTTCTTT. This translates into CAWREDRHTEAFF.

This clone was observed a few times. Other DNA sequences in the sample encode the same CDR3. The chain recombines TRBV28 with TRBJ1-5, with D uncertain. The CDR3 has 16 amino acids. The V and J ends lost 6 bases and 0 bases respectively, with 15 bases between them. Germline loops: CDR1 MDHEN, CDR2 SYDVKM. The CDR3 DNA follows: TGTGCCAGCAGCCTGATGGACTTATATAGCAATCAGCCCCAGCATTTT. Translating it yields CASSLMDLYSNQPQHF.

The genes are TRBV18 and TRBJ2-1, with no clear D. The CDR3 runs 14 residues. CDR1 is KGHSH and CDR2 is LQKENI in the germline V gene. The ends were cut back, 5 bases at V and 7 bases at J, with 15 bases in the middle. The CDR3, as DNA: TGTGCCAGCTCAGCTCCCCCTAGTGGTAATGAGCAGTTCTTC. Residues: CASSAPPSGNEQFF.

This clone was seen a few times. The V gene is TRBV28, the J gene TRBJ2-7, with 9 bases that match TRBD1. Germline V gives CDR1 MDHEN, CDR2 SYDVKM. Germline trimming cut 6 bases from V and 6 bases from J; bases unmatched to any gene: 3. The CDR3 runs 12 residues. Here the CDR3 DNA reads TGTGCCAGCAGGGACAGGGGTGGCGAGCAGTACTTC. It encodes CASRDRGGEQYF.

About this clone: The sample carries other DNA sequences with the same CDR3. The V call is TRBV29-1, the J call TRBJ2-7; D remains unclear. CDR3 length: 14 amino acids. Looked up from germline, CDR1 is SQVTM and CDR2 is ANQGSEA. Trimming cost V 3 bases and J 1 base, with 13 bases left between them. The CDR3 DNA follows: TGCAGCGTTGAGGAAACTCGAACTTCCTACGAGCAGTACTTC. The encoded protein is CSVEETRTSYEQYF.

The chain links TRBV5-4 to TRBJ1-1; weak D call: TRBD1 (6 bases). Trimming stripped 2 bases from V and 1 base from J, with 9 bases between. The CDR3 is 14 residues long. CDR1 SGHNT and CDR2 YYREEE come from the germline V gene (reference sequence). Here the CDR3 reads CASSFPDRNTEAFF. CDR3 bases: TGTGCCAGCAGCTTCCCGGACAGGAACACTGAAGCTTTCTTT.

The chain uses TRBV6-2 or TRBV6-3 and TRBJ2-3; a possible D gene is TRBD2 (5 bases). CDR1 MNHEY and CDR2 SVGEGT come from the germline V gene. The V gene lost 5 bases and the J gene lost 3 bases, with 12 bases spanning the gap. The CDR3 is 14 amino acids. CDR3 sequence: CASSNRRGTDTQYF. CDR3 in DNA: TGTGCCAGCAGTAACCGCAGAGGGACAGATACGCAGTATTTT.

The genes are TRBV6-6 and TRBJ2-2; 8 bases fit TRBD2. The ends lost 0 bases at V and 5 bases at J; junction bases unmatched: 5. The germline gives CDR1 MNHNY, CDR2 SVGAGI (reference sequence). The CDR3 runs 16 residues. CDR3 loop: CASSYSGLAGTGELFF. DNA of the CDR3: TGTGCCAGCAGTTACTCGGGCCTAGCGGGTACCGGGGAGCTGTTTTTT.